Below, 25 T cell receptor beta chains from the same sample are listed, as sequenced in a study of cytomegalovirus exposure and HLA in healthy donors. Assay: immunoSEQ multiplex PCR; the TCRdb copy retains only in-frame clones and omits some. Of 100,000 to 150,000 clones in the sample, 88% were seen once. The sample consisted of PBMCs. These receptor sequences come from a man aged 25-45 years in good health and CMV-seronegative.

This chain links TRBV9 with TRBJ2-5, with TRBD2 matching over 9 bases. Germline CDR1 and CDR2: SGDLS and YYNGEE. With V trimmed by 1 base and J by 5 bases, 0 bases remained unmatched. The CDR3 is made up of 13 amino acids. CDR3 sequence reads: CASSVLAGETQYF. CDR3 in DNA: TGTGCCAGCAGCGTACTAGCGGGGGAGACCCAGTACTTC.

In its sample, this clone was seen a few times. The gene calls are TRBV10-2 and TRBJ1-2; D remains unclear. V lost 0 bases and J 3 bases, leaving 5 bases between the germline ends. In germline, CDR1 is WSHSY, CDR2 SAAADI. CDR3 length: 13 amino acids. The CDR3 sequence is CASSESVDYGYTF. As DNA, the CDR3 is TGCGCCAGCAGTGAGTCAGTAGACTATGGCTACACCTTC.

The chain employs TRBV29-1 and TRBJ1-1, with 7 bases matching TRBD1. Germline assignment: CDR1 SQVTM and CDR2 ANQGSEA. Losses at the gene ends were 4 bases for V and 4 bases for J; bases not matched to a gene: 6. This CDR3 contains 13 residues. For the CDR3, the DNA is TGCAGCGTTGCCCAAGGGGGCGGCACTGAAGCTTTCTTT. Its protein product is CSVAQGGGTEAFF.

The CDR3 spells CASSPAETHTEAFF. The CDR3 DNA reads as TGTGCCAGCAGCCCCGCGGAAACCCACACTGAAGCTTTCTTT. The V and J genes are TRBV11-2 and TRBJ1-1; the D is unclear. The CDR3 totals 14 residues. V shed 5 bases and J shed 3 bases, with 13 bases lying between them. The germline V gene has CDR1 SGHAT and CDR2 FQNNGV.

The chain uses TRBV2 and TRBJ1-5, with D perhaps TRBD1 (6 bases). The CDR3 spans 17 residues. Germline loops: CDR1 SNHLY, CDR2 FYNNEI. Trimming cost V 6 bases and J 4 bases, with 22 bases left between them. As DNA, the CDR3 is TGTGCCAGCAGAACCGGGACACGGGGGGTAGGAAATCAGCCCCAGCATTTT. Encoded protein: CASRTGTRGVGNQPQHF. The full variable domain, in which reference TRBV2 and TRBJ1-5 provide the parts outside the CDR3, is EPEVTQTPSHQVTQMGQEVILRCVPISNHLYFYWYRQILGQKVEFLVSFYNNEISEKSEIFDDQFSVERPDGSNFTLKIRSTKLEDSAMYFCASRTGTRGVGNQPQHFGDGTRLSIL.

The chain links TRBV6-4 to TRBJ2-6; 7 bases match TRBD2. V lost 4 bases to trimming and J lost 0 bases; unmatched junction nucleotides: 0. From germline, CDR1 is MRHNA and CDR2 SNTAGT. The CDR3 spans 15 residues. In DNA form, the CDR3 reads TGTGCCAGCAGTGCTAGCGGCTCTGGGGCCAACGTCCTGACTTTC. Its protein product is CASSASGSGANVLTF.

The CDR3 region is CASAKAASSYEQYF. The CDR3 DNA reads TGTGCCAGCGCTAAGGCAGCGAGCTCCTACGAGCAGTACTTC. The chain carries TRBV7-3 and TRBJ2-7; unclear D gene. The CDR3 spans 14 residues. Trimming removed 8 bases at V and 0 bases at J, with 14 bases between. In germline, CDR1 is SGHTA, CDR2 FQGTGA.

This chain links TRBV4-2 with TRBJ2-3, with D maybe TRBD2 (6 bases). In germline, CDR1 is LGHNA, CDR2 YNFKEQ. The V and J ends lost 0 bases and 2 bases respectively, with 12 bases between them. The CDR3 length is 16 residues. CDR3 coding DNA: TGTGCCAGCAGCCAAGATGGGGCGGGACCCACAGATACGCAGTATTTT. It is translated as CASSQDGAGPTDTQYF.

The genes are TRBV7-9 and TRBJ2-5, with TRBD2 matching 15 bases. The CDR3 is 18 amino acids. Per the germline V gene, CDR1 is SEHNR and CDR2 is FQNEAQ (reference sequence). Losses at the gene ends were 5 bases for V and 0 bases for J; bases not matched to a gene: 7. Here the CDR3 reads CASSPGLAGGRYQETQYF. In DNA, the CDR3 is TGTGCCAGCAGCCCAGGACTAGCGGGAGGGAGATACCAAGAGACCCAGTACTTC.

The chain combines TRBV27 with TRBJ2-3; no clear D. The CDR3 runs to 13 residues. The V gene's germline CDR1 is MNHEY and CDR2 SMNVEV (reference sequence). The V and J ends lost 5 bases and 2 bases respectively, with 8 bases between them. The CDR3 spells CASSGGFTDTQYF. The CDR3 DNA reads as TGTGCCAGCAGTGGCGGCTTCACAGATACGCAGTATTTT.

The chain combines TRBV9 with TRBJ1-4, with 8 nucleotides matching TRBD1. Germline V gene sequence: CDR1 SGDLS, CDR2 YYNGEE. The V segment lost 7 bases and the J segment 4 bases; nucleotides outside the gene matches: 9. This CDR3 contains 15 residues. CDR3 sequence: CASSIGGQDNEKLFF. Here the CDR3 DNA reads TGTGCCAGCTCCATAGGGGGACAGGATAATGAAAAACTGTTTTTT.

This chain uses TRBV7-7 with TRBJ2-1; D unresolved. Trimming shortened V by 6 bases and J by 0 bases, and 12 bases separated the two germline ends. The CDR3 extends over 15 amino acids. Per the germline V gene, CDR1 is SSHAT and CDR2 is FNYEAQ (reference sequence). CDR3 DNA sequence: TGTGCCAGCAGTCTCGACTTAAGCTCCTACAATGAGCAGTTCTTC. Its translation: CASSLDLSSYNEQFF.

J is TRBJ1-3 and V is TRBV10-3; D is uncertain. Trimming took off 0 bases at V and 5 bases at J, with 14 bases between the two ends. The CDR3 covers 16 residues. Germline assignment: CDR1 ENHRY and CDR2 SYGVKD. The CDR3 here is CAISESLLPPRNTIYF. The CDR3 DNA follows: TGTGCCATCAGTGAGTCTTTACTCCCGCCAAGAAACACCATATATTTT.

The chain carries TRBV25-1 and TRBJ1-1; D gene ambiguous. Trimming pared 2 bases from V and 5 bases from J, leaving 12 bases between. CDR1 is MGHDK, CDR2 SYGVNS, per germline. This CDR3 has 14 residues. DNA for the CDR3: TGTGCCAGCAGTGAAATTTGGAGTAGGACTGAAGCTTTCTTT. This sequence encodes CASSEIWSRTEAFF.

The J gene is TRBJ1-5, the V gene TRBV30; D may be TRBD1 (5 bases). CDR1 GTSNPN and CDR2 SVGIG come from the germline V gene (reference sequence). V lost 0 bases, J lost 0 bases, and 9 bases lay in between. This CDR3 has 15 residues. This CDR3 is CAWSVGAYSNQPQHF. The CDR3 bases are TGTGCCTGGAGTGTAGGGGCTTATAGCAATCAGCCCCAGCATTTT.

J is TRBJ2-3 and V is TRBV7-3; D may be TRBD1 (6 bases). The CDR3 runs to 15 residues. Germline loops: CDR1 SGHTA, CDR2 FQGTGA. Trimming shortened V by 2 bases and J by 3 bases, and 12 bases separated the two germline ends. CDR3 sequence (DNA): TGTGCCAGCAGCTTAGTTGGACAGACTACAGATACGCAGTATTTT. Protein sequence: CASSLVGQTTDTQYF.

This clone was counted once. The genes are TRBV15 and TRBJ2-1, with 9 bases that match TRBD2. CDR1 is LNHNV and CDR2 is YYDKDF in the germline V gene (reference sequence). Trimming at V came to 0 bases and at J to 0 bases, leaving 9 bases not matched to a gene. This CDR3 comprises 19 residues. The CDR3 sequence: CATSRDGASGKSSYNEQFF. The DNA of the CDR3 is TGTGCCACCAGCAGAGACGGGGCTAGCGGGAAAAGCTCCTACAATGAGCAGTTCTTC.

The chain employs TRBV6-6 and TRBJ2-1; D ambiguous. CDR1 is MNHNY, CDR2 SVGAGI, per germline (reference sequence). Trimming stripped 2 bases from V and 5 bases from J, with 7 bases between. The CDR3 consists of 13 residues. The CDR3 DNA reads TGTGCCAGCAGTTACATTATAAACAATGAGCAGTTCTTC. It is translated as CASSYIINNEQFF.

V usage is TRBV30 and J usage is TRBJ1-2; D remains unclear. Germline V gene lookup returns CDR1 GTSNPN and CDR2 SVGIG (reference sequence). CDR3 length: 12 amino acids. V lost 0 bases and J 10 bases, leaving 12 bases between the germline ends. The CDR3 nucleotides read TGTGCCTGGAGTGTAAGAGGCGGCTCCTACACCTTC. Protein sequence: CAWSVRGGSYTF.

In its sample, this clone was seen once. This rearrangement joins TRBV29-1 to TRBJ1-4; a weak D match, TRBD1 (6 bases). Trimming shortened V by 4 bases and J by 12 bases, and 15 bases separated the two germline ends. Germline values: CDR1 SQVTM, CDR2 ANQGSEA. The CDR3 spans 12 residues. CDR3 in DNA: TGCAGCGTTGTGCAGGGGTACGGGGAACTGTTTTTT. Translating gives CSVVQGYGELFF.

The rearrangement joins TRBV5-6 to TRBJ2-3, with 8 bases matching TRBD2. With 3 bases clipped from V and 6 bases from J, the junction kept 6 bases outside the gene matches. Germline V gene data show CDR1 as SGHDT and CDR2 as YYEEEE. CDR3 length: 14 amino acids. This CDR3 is CASSSLAEGDTQYF. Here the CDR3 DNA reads TGTGCCAGCAGCTCACTAGCGGAGGGGGATACGCAGTATTTT. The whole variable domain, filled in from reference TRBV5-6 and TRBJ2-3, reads DAGVTQSPTHLIKTRGQQVTLRCSPKSGHDTVSWYQQALGQGPQFIFQYYEEEERQRGNFPDRFSGHQFPNYSSELNVNALLLGDSALYLCASSSLAEGDTQYFGPGTRLTVL.

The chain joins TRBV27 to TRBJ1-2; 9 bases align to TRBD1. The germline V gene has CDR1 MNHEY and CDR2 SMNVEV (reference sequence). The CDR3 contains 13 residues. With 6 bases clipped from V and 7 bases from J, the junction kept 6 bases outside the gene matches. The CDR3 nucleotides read TGTGCCAGCAGCCGACAGGGGGAAAGTGGCTACACCTTC. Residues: CASSRQGESGYTF.

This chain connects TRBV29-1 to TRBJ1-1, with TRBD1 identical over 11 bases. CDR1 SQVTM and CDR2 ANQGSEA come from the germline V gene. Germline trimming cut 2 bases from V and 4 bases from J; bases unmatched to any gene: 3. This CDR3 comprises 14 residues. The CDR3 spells CSVETGTGGTEAFF. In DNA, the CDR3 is TGCAGCGTTGAAACCGGGACAGGGGGCACTGAAGCTTTCTTT. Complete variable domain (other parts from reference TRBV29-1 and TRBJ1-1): SAVISQKPSRDICQRGTSLTIQCQVDSQVTMMFWYRQQPGQSLTLIATANQGSEATYESGFVIDKFPISRPNLTFSTLTVSNMSPEDSSIYLCSVETGTGGTEAFFGQGTRLTVV.

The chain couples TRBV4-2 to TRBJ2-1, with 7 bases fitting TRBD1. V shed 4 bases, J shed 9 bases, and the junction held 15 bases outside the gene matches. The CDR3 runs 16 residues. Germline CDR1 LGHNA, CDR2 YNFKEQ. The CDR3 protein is CASSPSSRDSPPEQFF. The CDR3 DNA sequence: TGTGCCAGCAGCCCAAGCAGCCGGGACAGTCCGCCTGAGCAGTTCTTC.

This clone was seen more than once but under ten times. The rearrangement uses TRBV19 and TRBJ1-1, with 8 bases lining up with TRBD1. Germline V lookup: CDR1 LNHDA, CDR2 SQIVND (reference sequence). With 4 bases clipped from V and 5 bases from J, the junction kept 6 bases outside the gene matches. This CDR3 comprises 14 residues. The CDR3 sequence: CASSTQGAWTEAFF. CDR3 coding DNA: TGTGCCAGTAGTACTCAGGGGGCTTGGACTGAAGCTTTCTTT.